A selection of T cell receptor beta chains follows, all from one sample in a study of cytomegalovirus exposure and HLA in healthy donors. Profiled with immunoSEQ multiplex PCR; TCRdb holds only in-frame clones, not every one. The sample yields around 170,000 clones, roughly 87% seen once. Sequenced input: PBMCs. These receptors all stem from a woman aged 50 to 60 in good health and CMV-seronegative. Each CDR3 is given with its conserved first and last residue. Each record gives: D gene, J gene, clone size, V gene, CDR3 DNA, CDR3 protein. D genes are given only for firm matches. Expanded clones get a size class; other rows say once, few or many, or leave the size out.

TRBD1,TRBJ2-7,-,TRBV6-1,TGTGCCACCGACGGGACAGGGAGTTACGAGCAGTACTTC,CATDGTGSYEQYF
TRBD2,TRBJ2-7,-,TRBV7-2,TGTGCCAGCAGCCTTCCGGGACTAGCGGGGGGGGGATCCTACGAGCAGTACTTC,CASSLPGLAGGGSYEQYF
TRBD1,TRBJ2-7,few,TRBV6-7,TGTGCCAGCAGTTGCCACGGGTGGGACAGCTCTGATGAGCAGTACTTC,CASSCHGWDSSDEQYF
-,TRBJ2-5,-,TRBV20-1,TGCAGTGCTACGAGGGCGGAGACCCAGTACTTC,CSATRAETQYF
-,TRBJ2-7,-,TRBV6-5,TGTGCCAGCAGTTACGGCGGGGTAGCCTACGAGCAGTACTTC,CASSYGGVAYEQYF
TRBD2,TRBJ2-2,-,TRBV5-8,TGTGCCAGCAGCTTGATGGGGACTAGCTACACCGGGGAGCTGTTTTTT,CASSLMGTSYTGELFF
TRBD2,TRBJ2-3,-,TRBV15,TGTGCCACCAGCAGGGGACGGCGGGGGGGATCAGATACGCAGTATTTT,CATSRGRRGGSDTQYF
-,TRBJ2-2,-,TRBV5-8,TGTGCCAGCACCATCCAGGCGGGCGGGGAGCTGTTTTTT,CASTIQAGGELFF
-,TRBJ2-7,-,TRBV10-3,TGTGCCATCAGTGAGGACAGGAGCTCCTACGAGCAGTACTTC,CAISEDRSSYEQYF
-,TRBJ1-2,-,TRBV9,TGTGCCAGCAGCTTAGGCAGGGCTAACTATGGCTACACCTTC,CASSLGRANYGYTF
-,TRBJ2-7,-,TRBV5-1,TGCGCCAGCAGCTTCGGTCTAAGCTCCTACGAGCAGTACTTC,CASSFGLSSYEQYF
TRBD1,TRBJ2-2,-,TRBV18,TGTGCCAGCTCGCCTACCGGGACAGGACCCACCGGGGAGCTGTTTTTT,CASSPTGTGPTGELFF
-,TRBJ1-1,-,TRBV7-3,TGTGCCAGCGGCATAGCGGGGGGCACTGAAGCTTTCTTT,CASGIAGGTEAFF
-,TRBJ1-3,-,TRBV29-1,TGCAGCGTTGGGACACCGAACTCTGGAAACACCATATATTTT,CSVGTPNSGNTIYF
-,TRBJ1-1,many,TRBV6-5,TGTGCCAGCACCAAAGGTGTCCGGGGGAAAGCTTTCTTT,CASTKGVRGKAFF
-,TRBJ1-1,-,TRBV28,TGTGCCAGCAGTTCCCACGGCCTCAGGACTGAAGCTTTCTTT,CASSSHGLRTEAFF
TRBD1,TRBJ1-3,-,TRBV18,TGTGCCAGCTCACCTTCCGGGACAGGGGCAGGAAACACCATATATTTT,CASSPSGTGAGNTIYF
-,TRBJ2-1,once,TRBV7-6,TGTGCCAGCAGCTTAGATCGGTTCACCTACAATGAGCAGTTCTTC,CASSLDRFTYNEQFF
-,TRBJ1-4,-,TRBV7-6,TGTGCCAGCAGCTCGAGGACAGTCGCGACTAATGAAAAACTGTTTTTT,CASSSRTVATNEKLFF
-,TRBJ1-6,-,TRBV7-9,TGTGCCAGCGGGAGCTCCTATAATTCACCCCTCCACTTT,CASGSSYNSPLHF
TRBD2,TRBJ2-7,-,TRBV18,TGTGCCAGCTCACCAAGCGGGAGGGTTTCCTACGAGCAGTACTTC,CASSPSGRVSYEQYF
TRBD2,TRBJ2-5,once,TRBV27,TGTGCCAGCAGTTCGAAGGGGTTCGGCGGCGGGAGTGAAGAGACCCAGTACTTC,CASSSKGFGGGSEETQYF
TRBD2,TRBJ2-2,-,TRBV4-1,TGCGCCAGCAGCCGCCAACCTATTTTGGGGAGGGCCACCGGGGAGCTGTTTTTT,CASSRQPILGRATGELFF
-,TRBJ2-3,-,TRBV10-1,TGCGCCAGCAGTGATTCCAGCGTAACCACAGATACGCAGTATTTT,CASSDSSVTTDTQYF
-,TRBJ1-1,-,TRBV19,TGTGCCAGTAGTATTGGGGGCGACACTGAAGCTTTCTTT,CASSIGGDTEAFF
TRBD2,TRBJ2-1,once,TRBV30,TGTGCCTGGAACAGCGGGGGGGCCTTCCATGAGCAGTTCTTC,CAWNSGGAFHEQFF
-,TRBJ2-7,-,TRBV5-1,TGCGCCAGCAGCTCCCAGTTGGGGCAGTTCTACGAGCAGTACTTC,CASSSQLGQFYEQYF
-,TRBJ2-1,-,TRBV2,TGTGCCAGCAGCTTAGTAGGGGCTATATCCTACAATGAGCAGTTCTTC,CASSLVGAISYNEQFF
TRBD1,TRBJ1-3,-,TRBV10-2,TGCGCCAGCAGTGAGGCCAGGACAGGGCCGTTTCTCTCTGGAAACACCATATATTTT,CASSEARTGPFLSGNTIYF
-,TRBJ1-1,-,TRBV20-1,TGCAGTGCTAGGGGGGGAGGTGAAGCTTTCTTT,CSARGGGEAFF
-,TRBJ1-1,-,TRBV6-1,TGTGCCAGCAGTGAAGTGCGTGGCCCCGGGGGGCTTATGAACACTGAAGCTTTCTTT,CASSEVRGPGGLMNTEAFF
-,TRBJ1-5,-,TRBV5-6,TGTGCCAGCAGCCGATACAGGGTCCAGCCCCAGCATTTT,CASSRYRVQPQHF
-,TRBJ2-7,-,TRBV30,TGTGCCTGGAGCCCATTCCCGTGGGCACACGAGCAGTACTTC,CAWSPFPWAHEQYF
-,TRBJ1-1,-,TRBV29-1,TGCAGCGCCGCCCAGGGCGCCTACGGGAACACTGAAGCTTTCTTT,CSAAQGAYGNTEAFF
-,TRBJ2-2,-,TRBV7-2,TGTGCCAGCAGCTCCACAACAGGGACCTGGAACACCGGGGAGCTGTTTTTT,CASSSTTGTWNTGELFF
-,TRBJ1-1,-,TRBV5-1,TGCGCCAGCAGCCGGGACCCATTGGGAGGCACTGAAGCTTTCTTT,CASSRDPLGGTEAFF